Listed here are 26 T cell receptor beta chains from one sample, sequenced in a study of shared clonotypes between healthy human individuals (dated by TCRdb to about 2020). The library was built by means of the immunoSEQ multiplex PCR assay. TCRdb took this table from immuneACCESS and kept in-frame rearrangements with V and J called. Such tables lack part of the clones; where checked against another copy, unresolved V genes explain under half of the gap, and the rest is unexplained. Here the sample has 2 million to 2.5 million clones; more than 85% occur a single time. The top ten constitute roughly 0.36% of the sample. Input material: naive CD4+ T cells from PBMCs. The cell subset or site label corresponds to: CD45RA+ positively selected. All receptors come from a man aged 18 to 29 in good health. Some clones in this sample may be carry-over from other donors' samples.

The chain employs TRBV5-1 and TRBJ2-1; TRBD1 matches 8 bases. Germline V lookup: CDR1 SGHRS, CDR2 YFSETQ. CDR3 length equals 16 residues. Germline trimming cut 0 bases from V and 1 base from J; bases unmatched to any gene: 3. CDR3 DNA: TGCGCCAGCAGCTTGGCCAGGGGGCCATCCTACAATGAGCAGTTCTTC. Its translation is CASSLARGPSYNEQFF. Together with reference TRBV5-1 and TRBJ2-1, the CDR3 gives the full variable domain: KAGVTQTPRYLIKTRGQQVTLSCSPISGHRSVSWYQQTPGQGLQFLFEYFSETQRNKGNFPGRFSGRQFSNSRSEMNVSTLELGDSALYLCASSLARGPSYNEQFFGPGTRLTVL.

CDR3 DNA sequence: TGTGCCAGTAGTCTTCGGGGAGGCGGGAGAGCCGGGGAGCTGTTTTTT. It specifies CASSLRGGGRAGELFF. The chain is built from TRBV19 and TRBJ2-2; 7 bases fit TRBD2. The V gene end was trimmed by 5 bases and the J gene end by 6 bases; junction bases not matched to a gene: 12. The CDR3 loop spans 16 amino acids. CDR1 and CDR2 from the germline V gene are LNHDA and SQIVND (reference sequence). The entire variable domain, with the rest obtained from reference TRBV19 and TRBJ2-2, is as follows: DGGITQSPKYLFRKEGQNVTLSCEQNLNHDAMYWYRQDPGQGLRLIYYSQIVNDFQKGDIAEGYSVSREKKESFPLTVTSAQKNPTAFYLCASSLRGGGRAGELFFGEGSRLTVL.

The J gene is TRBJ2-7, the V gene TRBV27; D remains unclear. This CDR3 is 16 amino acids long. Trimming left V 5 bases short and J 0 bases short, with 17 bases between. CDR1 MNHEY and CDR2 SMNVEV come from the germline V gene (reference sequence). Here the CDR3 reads CASSPPSQPSSYEQYF. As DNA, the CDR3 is TGTGCCAGCAGTCCCCCCAGCCAACCCAGCTCCTACGAGCAGTACTTC.

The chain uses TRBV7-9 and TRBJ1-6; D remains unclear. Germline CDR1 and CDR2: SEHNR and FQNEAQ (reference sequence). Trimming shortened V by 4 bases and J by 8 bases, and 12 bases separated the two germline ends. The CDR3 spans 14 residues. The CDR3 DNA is TGTGCCAGCAGCTCCGACCCGGGCCATTCACCCCTCCACTTT. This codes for CASSSDPGHSPLHF.

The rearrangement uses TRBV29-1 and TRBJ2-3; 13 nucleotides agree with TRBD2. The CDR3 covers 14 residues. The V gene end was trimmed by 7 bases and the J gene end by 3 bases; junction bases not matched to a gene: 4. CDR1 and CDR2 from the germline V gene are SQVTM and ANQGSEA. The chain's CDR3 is CSAGTSGTTDTQYF. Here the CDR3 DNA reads TGCAGCGCAGGGACTAGCGGGACAACAGATACGCAGTATTTT.

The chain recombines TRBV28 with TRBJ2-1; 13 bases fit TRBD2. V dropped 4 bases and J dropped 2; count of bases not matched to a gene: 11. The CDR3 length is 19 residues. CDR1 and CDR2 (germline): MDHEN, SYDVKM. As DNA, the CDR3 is TGTGCCAGCAGTTCGGGGACTAGCGGGACCCTACTACCCTACAATGAGCAGTTCTTC. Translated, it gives CASSSGTSGTLLPYNEQFF.

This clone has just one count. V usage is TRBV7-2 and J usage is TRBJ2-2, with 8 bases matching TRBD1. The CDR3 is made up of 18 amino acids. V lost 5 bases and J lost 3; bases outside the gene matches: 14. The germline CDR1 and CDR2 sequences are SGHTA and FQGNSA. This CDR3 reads CASSPFPPGGGYTGELFF. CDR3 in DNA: TGTGCCAGCAGCCCTTTCCCTCCAGGGGGCGGTTACACCGGGGAGCTGTTTTTT.

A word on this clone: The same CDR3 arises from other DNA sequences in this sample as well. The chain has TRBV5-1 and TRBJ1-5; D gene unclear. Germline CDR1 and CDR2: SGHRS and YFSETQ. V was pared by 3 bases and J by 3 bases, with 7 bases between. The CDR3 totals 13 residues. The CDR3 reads CASSSDPNQPQHF. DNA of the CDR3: TGCGCCAGCAGCTCCGATCCCAATCAGCCCCAGCATTTT.

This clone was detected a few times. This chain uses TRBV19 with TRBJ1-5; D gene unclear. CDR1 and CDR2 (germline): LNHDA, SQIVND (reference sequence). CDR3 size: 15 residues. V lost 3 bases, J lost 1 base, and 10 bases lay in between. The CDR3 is CASSIIGRSNQPQHF. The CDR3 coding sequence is TGTGCCAGTAGTATTATCGGACGGAGCAATCAGCCCCAGCATTTT.

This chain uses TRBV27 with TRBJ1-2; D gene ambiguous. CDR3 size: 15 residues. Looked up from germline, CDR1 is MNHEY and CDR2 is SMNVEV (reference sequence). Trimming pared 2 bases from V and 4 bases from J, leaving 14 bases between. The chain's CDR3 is CASSLQAGFGYGYTF. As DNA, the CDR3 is TGTGCCAGCAGTTTACAGGCTGGGTTTGGCTATGGCTACACCTTC.

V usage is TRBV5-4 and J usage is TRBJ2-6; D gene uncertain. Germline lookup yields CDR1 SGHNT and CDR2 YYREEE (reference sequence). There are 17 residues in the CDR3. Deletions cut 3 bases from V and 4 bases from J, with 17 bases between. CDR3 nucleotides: TGTGCCAGCAGCTCGCCAACAGCGCAATCAGGGGCCAACGTCCTGACTTTC. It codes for CASSSPTAQSGANVLTF.

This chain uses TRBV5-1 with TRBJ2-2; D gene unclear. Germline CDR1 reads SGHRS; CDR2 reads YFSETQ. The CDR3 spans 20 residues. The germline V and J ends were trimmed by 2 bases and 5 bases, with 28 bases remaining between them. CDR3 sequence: CASSFRAPTGRSGRTGELFF. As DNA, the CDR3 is TGCGCCAGCAGCTTTAGGGCCCCGACGGGCCGCTCTGGACGGACCGGGGAGCTGTTTTTT.

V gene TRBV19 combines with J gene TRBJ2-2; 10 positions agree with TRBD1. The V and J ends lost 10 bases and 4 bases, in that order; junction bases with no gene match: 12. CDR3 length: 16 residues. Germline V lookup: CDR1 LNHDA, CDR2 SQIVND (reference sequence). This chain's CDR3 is CAITTGGAGITGELFF. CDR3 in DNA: TGTGCCATCACGACAGGGGGCGCTGGGATCACCGGGGAGCTGTTTTTT.

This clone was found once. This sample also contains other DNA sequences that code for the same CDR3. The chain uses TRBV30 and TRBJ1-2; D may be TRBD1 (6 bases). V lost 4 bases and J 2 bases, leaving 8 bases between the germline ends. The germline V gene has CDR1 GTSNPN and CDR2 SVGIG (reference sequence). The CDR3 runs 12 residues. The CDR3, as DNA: TGTGCCTGGACAACAGGGAACTATGGCTACACCTTC. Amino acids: CAWTTGNYGYTF.

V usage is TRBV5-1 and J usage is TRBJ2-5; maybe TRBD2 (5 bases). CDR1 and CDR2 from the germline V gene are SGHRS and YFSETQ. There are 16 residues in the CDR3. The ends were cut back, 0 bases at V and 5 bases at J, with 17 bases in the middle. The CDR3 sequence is CASSLDPLTSGETQYF. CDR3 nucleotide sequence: TGCGCCAGCAGCTTGGATCCCCTTACTAGTGGCGAGACCCAGTACTTC.

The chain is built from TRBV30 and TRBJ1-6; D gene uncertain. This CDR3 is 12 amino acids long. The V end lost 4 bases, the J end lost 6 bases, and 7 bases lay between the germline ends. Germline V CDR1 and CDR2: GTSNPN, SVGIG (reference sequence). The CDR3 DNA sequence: TGTGCCTGGAATTCAGTTAATTCACCCCTCCACTTT. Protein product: CAWNSVNSPLHF.

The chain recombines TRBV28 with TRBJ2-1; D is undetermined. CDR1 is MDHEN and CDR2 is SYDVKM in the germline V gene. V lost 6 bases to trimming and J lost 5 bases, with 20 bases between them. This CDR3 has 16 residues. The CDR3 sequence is CASSNFRGSEHNEQFF. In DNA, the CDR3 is TGTGCCAGCAGCAACTTTAGAGGAAGTGAGCACAATGAGCAGTTCTTC.

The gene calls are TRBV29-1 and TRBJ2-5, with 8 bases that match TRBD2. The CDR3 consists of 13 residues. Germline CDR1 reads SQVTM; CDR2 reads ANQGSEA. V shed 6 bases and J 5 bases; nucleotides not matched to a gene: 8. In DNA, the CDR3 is TGCAGCGTCGGTGGACTAGCTCGGGAGACCCAGTACTTC. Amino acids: CSVGGLARETQYF.

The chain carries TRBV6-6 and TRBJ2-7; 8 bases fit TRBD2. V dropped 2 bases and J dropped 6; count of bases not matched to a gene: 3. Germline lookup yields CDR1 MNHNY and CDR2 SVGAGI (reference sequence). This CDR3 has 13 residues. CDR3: CASSYPGLVEQYF. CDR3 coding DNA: TGTGCCAGCAGTTACCCGGGACTAGTCGAGCAGTACTTC.

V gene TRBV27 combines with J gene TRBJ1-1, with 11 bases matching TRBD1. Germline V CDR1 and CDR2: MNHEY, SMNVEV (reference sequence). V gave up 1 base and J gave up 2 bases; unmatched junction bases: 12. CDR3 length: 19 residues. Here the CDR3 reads CASSLWGTGTGGYNTEAFF. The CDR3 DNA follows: TGTGCCAGCAGTTTATGGGGAACAGGGACAGGGGGTTATAACACTGAAGCTTTCTTT.

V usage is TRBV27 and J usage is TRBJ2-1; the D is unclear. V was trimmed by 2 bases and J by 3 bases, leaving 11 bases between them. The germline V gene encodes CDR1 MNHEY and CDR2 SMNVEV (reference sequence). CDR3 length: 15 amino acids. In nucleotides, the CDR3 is TGTGCCAGCAGTTTAAACCTATATTTCTACAATGAGCAGTTCTTC. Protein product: CASSLNLYFYNEQFF.

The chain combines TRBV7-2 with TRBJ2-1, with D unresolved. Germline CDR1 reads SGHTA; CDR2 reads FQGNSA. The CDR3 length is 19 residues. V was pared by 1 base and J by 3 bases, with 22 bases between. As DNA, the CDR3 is TGTGCCAGCAGCTTAGGATACGATCGCTCGGTAGCTAGCTACAATGAGCAGTTCTTC. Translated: CASSLGYDRSVASYNEQFF.

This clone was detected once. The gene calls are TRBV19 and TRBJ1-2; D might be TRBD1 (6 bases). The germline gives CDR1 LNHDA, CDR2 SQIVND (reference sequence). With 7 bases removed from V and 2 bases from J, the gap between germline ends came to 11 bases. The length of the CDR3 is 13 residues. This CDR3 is CASTFRGNYGYTF. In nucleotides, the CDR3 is TGTGCCAGTACCTTCAGGGGCAACTATGGCTACACCTTC.

The CDR3 DNA is TGTGCCAGCACTCGGGGGGAGAGCTATGGCTACACCTTC. Amino acid sequence: CASTRGESYGYTF. The J gene is TRBJ1-2, the V gene TRBV27; possible D gene TRBD1, 5 bases. The CDR3 is 13 residues long. V gave up 7 bases and J gave up 4 bases, with 13 bases separating them. Germline loops: CDR1 MNHEY, CDR2 SMNVEV (reference sequence).

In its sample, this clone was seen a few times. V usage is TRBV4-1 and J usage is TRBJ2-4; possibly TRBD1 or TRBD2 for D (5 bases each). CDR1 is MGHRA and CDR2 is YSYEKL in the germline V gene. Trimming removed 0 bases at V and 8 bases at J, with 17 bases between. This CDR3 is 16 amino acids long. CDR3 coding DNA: TGCGCCAGCAGCCAAGACGGGGTGGGGGTCAAGGACATTCAGTACTTC. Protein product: CASSQDGVGVKDIQYF.

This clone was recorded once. CDR3 sequence (DNA): TGTGCCAGCGCCTCGGGAGCCGAGCAGTACTTC. This encodes CASASGAEQYF. The chain uses TRBV7-9 and TRBJ2-7, with D possibly matching TRBD2 (6 bases). There are 11 residues in the CDR3. The germline V and J ends were trimmed by 8 bases and 6 bases, with 11 bases remaining between them. CDR1 SEHNR and CDR2 FQNEAQ come from the germline V gene (reference sequence).